These T cell receptor beta chains were read from a single sample in a study of TIL therapy for anti-PD-1-resistant metastatic lung cancer. Libraries were prepared by immunoSEQ multiplex PCR; TCRdb keeps only in-frame clonotypes and omits some of them. Of 95,000 or so clones in the sample, 55% to 75% are singletons; the top ten hold about 10%. Material: tumor tissue, obtained at baseline. These receptor sequences come from a person between 25 and 80 years old with non-small cell lung cancer. The CDR3 runs from the conserved cysteine through the conserved F or W. A D gene is named only where the DNA matches it firmly. Clone size is given for some rows only: seen once, a few or many times, or a class if the clone is expanded.

clone size	V gene	D gene	J gene	CDR3 DNA	CDR3 protein
few	TRBV2	NA	TRBJ2-2	TGTGCCAGCCGGGCGCAGCTAACCGGGGAGCTGTTTTTT	CASRAQLTGELFF
NA	TRBV6-5	NA	TRBJ2-4	TGTGCCAGCAGTTCTGGGACATTCGGCATTCAGTACTTC	CASSSGTFGIQYF
once	TRBV5-4	NA	TRBJ2-5	TGTGCCAGCAGCTTGGTCTCCCGAGAGACCCAGTACTTC	CASSLVSRETQYF
NA	TRBV4-2	NA	TRBJ2-5	TGTGCCAGCAGCCAAGATAATCGGGAGACCCAGTACTTC	CASSQDNRETQYF
NA	TRBV21-1	NA	TRBJ2-2	TGTGCCAGCAGCATCAGACAGGGAAAGAGGACCGGGGAGCTGTTTTTT	CASSIRQGKRTGELFF
NA	TRBV29-1	TRBD1	TRBJ2-5	TGCAGCGTTGAAACAGGGGGCATGGAGACCCAGTACTTC	CSVETGGMETQYF
NA	TRBV2	TRBD2	TRBJ2-4	TGTGCCAGCAGTGCTCCGGGAGGGCCCCTCCAAAACATTCAGTACTTC	CASSAPGGPLQNIQYF
once	TRBV5-5	NA	TRBJ2-1	TGTGCCAGCAGCTTAGGTCTGTATGAGCAGTTCTTC	CASSLGLYEQFF
NA	TRBV12-5	NA	TRBJ2-1	TGTGCTAGCGCTACGGGGCCCTACAATGAGCAGTTCTTC	CASATGPYNEQFF
NA	TRBV11-2	NA	TRBJ2-3	TGTGCCAGCAGCTGGGACCACAAGGCAGATACGCAGTATTTT	CASSWDHKADTQYF
NA	TRBV6-5	TRBD2	TRBJ2-3	TGTGCCAGCAGTTCTAACATAGCGGGAGGCACAGATACGCAGTATTTT	CASSSNIAGGTDTQYF
NA	TRBV7-9	TRBD2	TRBJ2-3	TGTGCCAGCAGCTTAGTGGGGGCTAGCGGGGTCACAGATACGCAGTATTTT	CASSLVGASGVTDTQYF
few	TRBV9	TRBD2	TRBJ2-1	TGTGCCAGCAGCCAATTAAGCGGGGCGGACAATGAGCAGTTCTTC	CASSQLSGADNEQFF
NA	TRBV6-6	NA	TRBJ1-1	TGTGCCAGCACCGACGGGAGGGTGCGGAATGAAGCTTTCTTT	CASTDGRVRNEAFF
NA	TRBV7-2	TRBD1	TRBJ2-7	TGTGCCAGCAGCTTTGTCGGACAGGGGGCTTACGAGCAGTACTTC	CASSFVGQGAYEQYF